The rows below give T cell receptor beta chains drawn from one sample of a study of blood T cell repertoires in COVID-19. TCRdb keeps only in-frame clones here, not all; method: immunoSEQ multiplex PCR. Altogether around 260,000 clones are present, 84% being singletons, with the ten largest covering 4% to 5%. What was sequenced was peripheral blood. The receptors shown here come from a man between 60 and 75 years old with acute or convalescent COVID-19. The CDR3 runs from the conserved cysteine through the conserved F or W. The D gene is left open where the match is weak. Size values are once, few and many counts, or a class for expanded clones, and some rows have none.

>TRBV14|NA|NA|TRBJ1-2
CASSQEVDSQYGYTF
TGTGCCAGCAGCCAAGAAGTCGACAGTCAATATGGCTACACCTTC
>TRBV1|NA|NA|TRBJ1-6
CTSSQAQAGYNSPLHF
TGCACCAGCAGCCAAGCCCAGGCAGGGTATAATTCACCCCTCCACTTT
>TRBV7-2|NA|NA|TRBJ1-5
CASSFTGGYSNQPQHF
TGTGCCAGCAGCTTTACTGGGGGCTATAGCAATCAGCCCCAGCATTTT
>TRBV20-1|TRBD2|NA|TRBJ2-5
CSASSGLAGVEETQYF
TGCAGTGCTAGTAGTGGACTAGCGGGAGTAGAAGAGACCCAGTACTTC
>TRBV19|NA|NA|TRBJ1-1
CASSTGSMNTEAFF
TGTGCCAGTAGTACGGGAAGCATGAACACTGAAGCTTTCTTT
>TRBV6-4|TRBD2|few|TRBJ2-3
CASSQAGGTDTQYF
TGTGCCAGCAGTCAAGCGGGGGGAACAGATACGCAGTATTTT
>TRBV28|TRBD2|few|TRBJ2-1
CASSFGDFSGTSYNEQFF
TGTGCCAGCAGTTTTGGGGATTTTAGCGGGACCTCCTACAATGAGCAGTTCTTC
>TRBV5-6|NA|once|TRBJ2-7
CASSPLRFGAYEQYF
TGTGCCAGCAGCCCGTTGAGGTTTGGGGCATACGAGCAGTACTTC
>TRBV7-9|TRBD1|NA|TRBJ2-7
CASSQGDRGHEQYF
TGTGCCAGCAGCCAAGGGGACAGGGGCCACGAGCAGTACTTC
>TRBV6-2/TRBV6-3|TRBD2|NA|TRBJ2-5
CASSYHRGRDFIGSETQYF
TGTGCCAGCAGTTACCATCGCGGGAGGGATTTTATAGGTTCGGAGACCCAGTACTTC
>TRBV4-1|NA|NA|TRBJ1-6
CASSQDGGRGSPLHF
TGCGCCAGCAGCCAAGATGGGGGAAGGGGGTCACCCCTCCACTTT
>TRBV23-1|NA|NA|TRBJ1-1
CASSQSYALADGTEAFF
TGCGCCAGCAGTCAATCGTATGCTTTGGCCGACGGGACTGAAGCTTTCTTT
>TRBV7-2|NA|NA|TRBJ2-5
CASSFGTQETQYF
TGTGCCAGCAGCTTCGGGACACAAGAGACCCAGTACTTC
>TRBV5-1|NA|NA|TRBJ1-3
CASSWWGGNTIYF
TGCGCCAGCAGCTGGTGGGGCGGAAACACCATATATTTT
>TRBV19|NA|NA|TRBJ2-3
CASRYRDSPTQYF
TGTGCCAGTAGATACCGGGACTCCCCAACGCAGTATTTT
>TRBV6-2/TRBV6-3|TRBD2|once|TRBJ2-7
CASSYDSGTYEQYF
TGTGCCAGCAGTTACGATAGCGGGACCTACGAGCAGTACTTC
>TRBV20-1|NA|once|TRBJ2-7
CSGGKKNEQYF
TGCAGTGGCGGGAAGAAGAACGAGCAGTACTTC
>TRBV30|NA|NA|TRBJ2-2
CASSGLNTGELFF
TGTGCTTCCTCCGGGTTGAACACCGGGGAGCTGTTTTTT
>TRBV4-3|NA|NA|TRBJ2-5
CASSQETNYQETQYF
TGCGCCAGCAGCCAAGAAACTAACTACCAAGAGACCCAGTACTTC
>TRBV7-2|TRBD2|NA|TRBJ2-7
CASSLALAGPYEQYF
TGTGCCAGCAGCTTAGCTCTAGCGGGACCCTACGAGCAGTACTTC
>TRBV7-3|NA|once|TRBJ1-1
CASSLICSLGCRHGDEAFF
TGTGCCAGCAGCTTAATCTGTAGTCTGGGCTGCAGACACGGGGATGAAGCTTTCTTT
>TRBV30|NA|NA|TRBJ2-5
CAWSGPQETQYF
TGTGCCTGGAGTGGGCCACAAGAGACCCAGTACTTC
>TRBV15|NA|NA|TRBJ2-1
CATSVAAGGQDEQFF
TGTGCCACCAGCGTCGCAGCAGGGGGGCAGGATGAGCAGTTCTTC
>TRBV29-1|NA|NA|TRBJ2-7
CSVRRGTSSYEQYF
TGCAGCGTTCGTCGAGGGACAAGCTCCTACGAGCAGTACTTC
>TRBV29-1|TRBD1|NA|TRBJ1-1
CSVGQGLNTEAFF
TGCAGCGTAGGACAGGGCTTGAACACTGAAGCTTTCTTT
>TRBV3-1/TRBV3-2|NA|NA|TRBJ2-7
CASSQGGTGKGTLEQYF
TGTGCCAGCAGCCAAGGTGGAACGGGGAAGGGAACGCTCGAGCAGTACTTC
>TRBV10-2|TRBD2|NA|TRBJ2-5
CASRMAGGTQETQYF
TGCGCCAGCAGGATGGCGGGAGGCACCCAAGAGACCCAGTACTTC
>TRBV2|NA|NA|TRBJ1-2
CASGGGGGYTF
TGTGCCAGCGGGGGCGGGGGAGGCTACACCTTC
>TRBV7-2|NA|NA|TRBJ1-3
CASSPPRGGSGNTIYF
TGTGCCAGCAGCCCGCCTCGGGGGGGCTCTGGAAACACCATATATTTT
>TRBV3-1/TRBV3-2|NA|NA|TRBJ2-4
CASSQAAARGGNIQYF
TGTGCCAGCAGCCAAGCTGCGGCGCGAGGCGGAAACATTCAGTACTTC
>TRBV7-5|NA|NA|TRBJ2-2
CARSRQGNTGELFF
TGTGCCAGAAGCCGACAGGGCAACACCGGGGAGCTGTTTTTT
>TRBV7-2|TRBD2|NA|TRBJ2-7
CASSLSVLAGNHEQYF
TGTGCCAGCAGCTTATCCGTCCTAGCGGGAAACCACGAGCAGTACTTC
>TRBV7-9|TRBD1|few|TRBJ2-5
CASSPRDSHLQETQYF
TGTGCCAGCAGCCCTAGGGACAGCCACCTCCAAGAGACCCAGTACTTC
>TRBV28|NA|NA|TRBJ2-7
CASRPPGTVYEQYF
TGTGCCAGCAGGCCCCCCGGGACTGTATACGAGCAGTACTTC
>TRBV9|NA|NA|TRBJ2-4
CASSLGQGTNIQYF
TGTGCCAGCAGCTTAGGCCAGGGCACAAACATTCAGTACTTC
>TRBV6-2/TRBV6-3|NA|NA|TRBJ1-4
CASSTGGAGEKLFF
TGTGCCAGCAGTACGGGGGGGGCTGGTGAAAAACTGTTTTTT
>TRBV5-4|NA|NA|TRBJ2-5
CASSLARSRGGVETQYF
TGTGCCAGCAGCTTGGCACGGTCTAGAGGAGGGGTGGAGACCCAGTACTTC
>TRBV11-1|TRBD1|once|TRBJ2-5
CASSLTGRSETQYF
TGTGCCAGCAGCTTGACAGGGCGAAGTGAGACCCAGTACTTC
>TRBV29-1|TRBD1|NA|TRBJ2-1
CSVEDGGIGQGSYNEQFF
TGCAGCGTTGAAGATGGGGGCATTGGACAGGGATCCTACAATGAGCAGTTCTTC
>TRBV5-1|NA|NA|TRBJ2-7
CASSRQPQGLDYEQYF
TGCGCCAGCAGTAGACAGCCACAGGGATTGGACTACGAGCAGTACTTC